Listed here are 5 T cell receptor beta chains from one sample, sequenced in a study of cytomegalovirus exposure and HLA in healthy donors. Researchers ran the PCR with 60 Vbeta and 13 Jbeta primers. Data came from immunoSEQ multiplex PCR; TCRdb stores just in-frame clones and leaves some out. The sample lists about 230,000 clones, about 89% occurring once. Sequenced material: PBMCs. These TCRs come from a young woman in good health and CMV-seronegative.

The chain combines TRBV5-1 with TRBJ1-6, with D possibly matching TRBD1 (5 bases). There are 16 residues in the CDR3. Germline-derived CDR1 and CDR2 are SGHRS and YFSETQ. Trimming took off 0 bases at V and 6 bases at J, with 13 bases between the two ends. CDR3 loop: CASSLAPAGINSPLHF. CDR3 coding DNA: TGCGCCAGCAGCTTGGCCCCGGCAGGGATTAATTCACCCCTCCACTTT.

This chain joins TRBV2 and TRBJ2-1; 8 positions agree with TRBD2. The CDR3 covers 14 residues. Germline V CDR1 and CDR2: SNHLY, FYNNEI. Unmatched junction bases numbered 4, after V lost 6 bases and J lost 3 bases. The CDR3 reads CASRALAGYNEQFF. The DNA for the CDR3 is TGTGCCAGCAGGGCCCTAGCGGGCTACAATGAGCAGTTCTTC.

The chain couples TRBV15 to TRBJ1-2; TRBD1 matches at 8 bases. The V gene end was trimmed by 0 bases and the J gene end by 8 bases; junction bases not matched to a gene: 8. There are 15 residues in the CDR3. Germline lookup yields CDR1 LNHNV and CDR2 YYDKDF (reference sequence). Here the CDR3 reads CATSRDFQGARGYTF. CDR3 in DNA: TGTGCCACCAGCAGAGACTTCCAGGGGGCTAGGGGCTACACCTTC.

The chain has TRBV5-6 and TRBJ1-2; a weak D match, TRBD1 (5 bases). V lost 1 base and J lost 8, with 15 bases in between. CDR1 is SGHDT and CDR2 is YYEEEE in the germline V gene. The CDR3 runs to 14 residues. CDR3 DNA sequence: TGTGCCAGCAGCTTGAAATGGGGGGGGTCGGGCTACACCTTC. This translates into CASSLKWGGSGYTF. Using reference TRBV5-6 and TRBJ1-2 for the parts outside the CDR3, the full variable domain is DAGVTQSPTHLIKTRGQQVTLRCSPKSGHDTVSWYQQALGQGPQFIFQYYEEEERQRGNFPDRFSGHQFPNYSSELNVNALLLGDSALYLCASSLKWGGSGYTFGSGTRLTVV.

The V call is TRBV18, the J call TRBJ2-7, with 11 bases lining up with TRBD1. This CDR3 comprises 14 residues. With V trimmed by 3 bases and J by 4 bases, 2 bases remained unmatched. Looked up from germline, CDR1 is KGHSH and CDR2 is LQKENI. For the CDR3, the DNA is TGTGCCAGCTCACCGGGGACAGGGGGGTACGAGCAGTACTTC. Protein: CASSPGTGGYEQYF.